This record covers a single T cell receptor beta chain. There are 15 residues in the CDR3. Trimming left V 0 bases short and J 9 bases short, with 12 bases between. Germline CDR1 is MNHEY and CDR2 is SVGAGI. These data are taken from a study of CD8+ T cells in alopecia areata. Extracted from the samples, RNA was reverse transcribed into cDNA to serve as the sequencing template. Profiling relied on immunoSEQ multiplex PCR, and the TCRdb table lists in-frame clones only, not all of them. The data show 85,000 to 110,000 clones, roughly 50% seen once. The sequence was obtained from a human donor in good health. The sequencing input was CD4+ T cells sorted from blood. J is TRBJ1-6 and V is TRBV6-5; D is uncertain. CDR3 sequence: CASSYSTGVASPLHF. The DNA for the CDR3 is TGTGCCAGCAGTTACTCGACGGGTGTGGCTTCACCCCTCCACTTT.